The next 10 T cell receptor beta chains were all read from a single sample in a study of radiation and T cells in renal cell carcinoma. Assay used: immunoSEQ multiplex PCR; TCRdb lists only in-frame clones, some missing. The sample has 130,000 to 150,000 clones; 70% to 90% are singletons. Time point described: baseline pretreatment blood. As for treatment: 15 Gy SBRT to primary tumor, nephrectomy 4 weeks later. This specimen was blood, taken from a patient whose treatment included radiotherapy and nephrectomy. These receptors came from a woman aged 45-65 years with renal cell carcinoma.

V is TRBV5-4 and J is TRBJ2-1, with 14 bases lining up with TRBD2. The CDR3 has 15 amino acids. Germline-derived CDR1 and CDR2 are SGHNT and YYREEE (reference sequence). The junction had 6 bases not matched to a gene; V was cut back by 6 bases and J by 7 bases. The CDR3 DNA sequence: TGTGCCAGCACCCGGACTAGCGGGGGGTTTAATGAGCAGTTCTTC. Translated, it gives CASTRTSGGFNEQFF.

The CDR3 loop reads CASSALAGGYNEQFF. CDR3 nucleotides: TGTGCCAGCAGCGCACTAGCGGGGGGCTACAATGAGCAGTTCTTC. The rearrangement joins TRBV9 to TRBJ2-1; 12 bases agree with TRBD2. CDR1 SGDLS and CDR2 YYNGEE come from the germline V gene. This CDR3 has 15 amino acids. The junction had 1 base not matched to a gene; V was cut back by 3 bases and J by 3 bases.

This rearrangement joins TRBV2 to TRBJ2-7; D gene uncertain. The ends were cut back, 5 bases at V and 5 bases at J, with 7 bases in the middle. The CDR3 contains 11 residues. The germline V gene encodes CDR1 SNHLY and CDR2 FYNNEI. CDR3 bases: TGTGCCAGCAGTCCCTTCGACGAGCAGTACTTC. Protein: CASSPFDEQYF.

This clone was counted between two and nine times. The chain joins TRBV18 to TRBJ1-6; maybe TRBD1 (5 bases). The germline gives CDR1 KGHSH, CDR2 LQKENI. V dropped 3 bases and J dropped 5 bases, with 8 bases sitting between them. The CDR3 runs to 14 residues. The CDR3 protein is CASSPEGDNSPLHF. CDR3 DNA sequence: TGTGCCAGCTCACCCGAAGGGGATAATTCACCCCTCCACTTT.

V gene TRBV15 combines with J gene TRBJ2-2; TRBD2 matches at 14 bases. The CDR3 length is 19 residues. Germline loops: CDR1 LNHNV, CDR2 YYDKDF (reference sequence). J was trimmed by 0 bases and V by 3 bases; bases with no gene match: 6. Here the CDR3 DNA reads TGTGCCACCAGCAGTCATTTGGGACTAGCGGGGGCGAACACCGGGGAGCTGTTTTTT. Translating it yields CATSSHLGLAGANTGELFF.

The V call is TRBV5-1, the J call TRBJ1-2; no definite D call. This CDR3 spans 14 amino acids. CDR1 and CDR2 (germline): SGHRS, YFSETQ. V lost 4 bases to trimming and J lost 4 bases, with 14 bases between them. CDR3 amino acids: CASSTSGEGYGYTF. CDR3 DNA sequence: TGCGCCAGCAGCACTAGCGGAGAGGGCTATGGCTACACCTTC.

The J gene is TRBJ1-6, the V gene TRBV7-9; 8 bases align to TRBD1. Losses at the gene ends were 4 bases for V and 8 bases for J; bases not matched to a gene: 4. Germline V gene sequence: CDR1 SEHNR, CDR2 FQNEAQ (reference sequence). This CDR3 spans 14 amino acids. CDR3 sequence reads: CASSSSTGDSPLHF. The CDR3 nucleotides read TGTGCCAGCAGCTCGTCGACAGGGGATTCACCCCTCCACTTT. Full variable domain (outside the CDR3, taken from reference TRBV7-9 and TRBJ1-6): DTGVSQNPRHKITKRGQNVTFRCDPISEHNRLYWYRQTLGQGPEFLTYFQNEAQLEKSRLLSDRFSAERPKGSFSTLEIQRTEQGDSAMYLCASSSSTGDSPLHFGNGTRLTVT.

This clone was recorded once. The chain recombines TRBV9 with TRBJ2-5, with unresolved D. This CDR3 has 15 amino acids. V was pared by 4 bases and J by 5 bases, with 18 bases between. CDR1 SGDLS and CDR2 YYNGEE come from the germline V gene. CDR3 in DNA: TGTGCCAGCAGCCCACGACCGGCACAAGGGGAGACCCAGTACTTC. Translating it yields CASSPRPAQGETQYF.

This clone was seen a few times. The chain has TRBV5-6 and TRBJ2-7; 8 bases line up with TRBD2. Germline V gene lookup returns CDR1 SGHDT and CDR2 YYEEEE. The trim removed 2 bases at V and 4 bases at J, leaving 2 bases unmatched. The length of the CDR3 is 13 residues. CDR3 sequence reads: CASSLRLAYEQYF. The CDR3 DNA reads as TGTGCCAGCAGCTTAAGACTAGCGTACGAGCAGTACTTC.

This chain links TRBV4-1 with TRBJ2-3; 10 bases map to TRBD1. With 4 bases clipped from V and 4 bases from J, the junction kept 2 bases outside the gene matches. Germline V gene sequence: CDR1 MGHRA, CDR2 YSYEKL. This CDR3 is built from 14 residues. CDR3 in amino acids: CASSLTGGPDTQYF. CDR3 bases: TGCGCCAGCAGCCTGACAGGGGGCCCAGATACGCAGTATTTT.